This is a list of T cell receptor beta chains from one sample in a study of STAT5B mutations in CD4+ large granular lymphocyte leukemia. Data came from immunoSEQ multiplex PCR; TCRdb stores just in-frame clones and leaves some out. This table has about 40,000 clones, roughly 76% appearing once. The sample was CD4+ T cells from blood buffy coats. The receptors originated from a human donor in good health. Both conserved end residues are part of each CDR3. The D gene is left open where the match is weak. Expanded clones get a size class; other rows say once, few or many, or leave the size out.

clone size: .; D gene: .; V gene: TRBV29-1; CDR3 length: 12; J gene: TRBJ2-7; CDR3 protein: CSVGAGPYEQYF; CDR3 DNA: TGCAGCGTCGGGGCAGGCCCCTACGAGCAGTACTTC
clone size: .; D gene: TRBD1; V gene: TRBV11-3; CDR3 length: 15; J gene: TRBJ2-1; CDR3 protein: CASSLGDSQYNEQFF; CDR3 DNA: TGTGCCAGCAGCTTGGGGGACAGTCAATACAATGAGCAGTTCTTC
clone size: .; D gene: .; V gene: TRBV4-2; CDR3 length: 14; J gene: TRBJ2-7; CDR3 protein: CASSRGNQGSEQYF; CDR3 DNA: TGTGCCAGCAGCCGAGGTAACCAGGGAAGCGAGCAGTACTTC
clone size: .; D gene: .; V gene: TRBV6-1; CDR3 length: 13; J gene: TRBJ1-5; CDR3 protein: CASSQEWDQPQHF; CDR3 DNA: TGTGCCAGCAGTCAAGAATGGGATCAGCCCCAGCATTTT
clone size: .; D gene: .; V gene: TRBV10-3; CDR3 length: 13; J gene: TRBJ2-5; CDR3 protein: CAISGGPEETQYF; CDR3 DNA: TGTGCCATCAGTGGTGGGCCCGAGGAGACCCAGTACTTC
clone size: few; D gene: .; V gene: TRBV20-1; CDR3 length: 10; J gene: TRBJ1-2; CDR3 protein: CSAPNYGYTF; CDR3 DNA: TGCAGTGCTCCCAACTATGGCTACACCTTC
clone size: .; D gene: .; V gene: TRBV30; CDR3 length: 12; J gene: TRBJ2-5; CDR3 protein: CAWSVRQETQYF; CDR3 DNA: TGTGCCTGGAGTGTAAGGCAGGAGACCCAGTACTTC
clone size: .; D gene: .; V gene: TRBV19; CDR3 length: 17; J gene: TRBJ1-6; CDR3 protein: CASSTPRSGSHNSPLHF; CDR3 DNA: TGTGCCAGTAGTACGCCCAGGAGCGGCAGCCATAATTCACCCCTCCACTTT
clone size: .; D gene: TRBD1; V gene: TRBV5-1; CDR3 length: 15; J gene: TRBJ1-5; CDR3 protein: CASSLGQGANQPQHF; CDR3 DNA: TGCGCCAGCAGCTTGGGACAGGGCGCGAATCAGCCCCAGCATTTT
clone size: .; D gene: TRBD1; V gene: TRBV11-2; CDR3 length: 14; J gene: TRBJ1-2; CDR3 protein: CASSSTRTGGGYTF; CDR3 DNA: TGTGCCAGCAGCTCCACCCGGACAGGAGGAGGCTACACCTTC
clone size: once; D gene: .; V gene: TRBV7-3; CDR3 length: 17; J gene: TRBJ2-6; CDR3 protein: CASSLIWGSSGANVLTF; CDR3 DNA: TGTGCCAGCAGCTTAATCTGGGGGAGCTCTGGGGCCAACGTCCTGACTTTC
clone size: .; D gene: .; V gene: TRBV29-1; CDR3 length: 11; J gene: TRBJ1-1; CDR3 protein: CSSSENTEAFF; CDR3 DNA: TGCAGCTCTTCGGAGAACACTGAAGCTTTCTTT
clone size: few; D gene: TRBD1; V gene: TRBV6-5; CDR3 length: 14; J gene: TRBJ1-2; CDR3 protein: CASSYATGNYGYTF; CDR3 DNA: TGTGCCAGCAGTTACGCGACAGGGAACTATGGCTACACCTTC
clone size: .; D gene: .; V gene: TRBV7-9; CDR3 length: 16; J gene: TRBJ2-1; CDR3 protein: CASSLWLGSSYNEQFF; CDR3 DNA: TGTGCCAGCAGCTTATGGCTTGGAAGCTCCTACAATGAGCAGTTCTTC
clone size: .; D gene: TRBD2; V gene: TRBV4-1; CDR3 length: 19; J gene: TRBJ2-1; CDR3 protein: CASSQPFGSVAGGPNEQFF; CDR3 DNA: TGCGCCAGCAGCCAACCCTTTGGGAGCGTAGCGGGAGGGCCGAATGAGCAGTTCTTC
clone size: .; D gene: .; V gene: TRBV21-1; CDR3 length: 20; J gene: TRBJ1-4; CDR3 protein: CASSIARDRGGMVANEKLFF; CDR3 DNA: TGTGCCAGCAGCATAGCCCGGGACAGGGGTGGGATGGTAGCTAATGAAAAACTGTTTTTT
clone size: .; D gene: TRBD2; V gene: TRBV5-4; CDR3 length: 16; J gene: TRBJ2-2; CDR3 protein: CASRAGTSGRAGELFF; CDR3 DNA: TGTGCCAGCAGGGCCGGGACTAGCGGGAGGGCGGGGGAGCTGTTTTTT
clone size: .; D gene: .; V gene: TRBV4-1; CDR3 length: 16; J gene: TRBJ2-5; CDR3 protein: CASSQVLARWGETQYF; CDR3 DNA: TGCGCCAGCAGCCAAGTCCTAGCCAGGTGGGGAGAGACCCAGTACTTC
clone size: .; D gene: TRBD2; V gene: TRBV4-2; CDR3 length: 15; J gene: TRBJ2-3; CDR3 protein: CASSLSGGATDTQYF; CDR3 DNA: TGTGCCAGCAGCCTTAGCGGGGGGGCGACAGATACGCAGTATTTT
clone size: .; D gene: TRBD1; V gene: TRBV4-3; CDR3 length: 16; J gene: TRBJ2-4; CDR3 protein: CASSQDAGQGFDIQYF; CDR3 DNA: TGCGCCAGCAGCCAAGACGCTGGACAGGGTTTCGACATTCAGTACTTC
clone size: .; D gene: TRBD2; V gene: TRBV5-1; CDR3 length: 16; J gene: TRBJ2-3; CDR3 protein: CASSETASGLTDTQYF; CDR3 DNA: TGCGCCAGCAGCGAAACAGCTAGCGGGCTCACAGATACGCAGTATTTT
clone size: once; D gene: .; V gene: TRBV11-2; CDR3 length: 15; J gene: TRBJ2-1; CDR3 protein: CASSLEGLLGNEQFF; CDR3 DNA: TGTGCCAGCAGCTTAGAAGGACTCCTGGGCAATGAGCAGTTCTTC
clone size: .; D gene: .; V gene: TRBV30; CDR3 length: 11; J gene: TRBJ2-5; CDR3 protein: CAWSVLETQYF; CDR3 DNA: TGTGCCTGGAGTGTTCTGGAGACCCAGTACTTC
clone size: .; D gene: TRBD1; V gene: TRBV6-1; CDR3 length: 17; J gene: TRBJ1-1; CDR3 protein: CASSVWTKQGLNTEAFF; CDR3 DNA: TGTGCCAGCAGTGTATGGACGAAACAGGGGTTGAACACTGAAGCTTTCTTT
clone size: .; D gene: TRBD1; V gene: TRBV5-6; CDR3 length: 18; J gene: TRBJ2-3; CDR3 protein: CASSLGPLVGQLADTQYF; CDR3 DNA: TGTGCCAGCAGCTTGGGGCCTCTCGTGGGACAGCTTGCAGATACGCAGTATTTT
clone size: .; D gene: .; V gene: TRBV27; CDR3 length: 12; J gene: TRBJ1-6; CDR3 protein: CASSLMNSPLHF; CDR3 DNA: TGTGCCAGCAGTTTAATGAATTCACCCCTCCACTTT
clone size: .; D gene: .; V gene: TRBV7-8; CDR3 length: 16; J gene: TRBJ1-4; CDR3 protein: CASSLPTTGPNEKLFF; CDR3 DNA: TGTGCCAGCAGCTTACCCACGACAGGTCCTAATGAAAAACTGTTTTTT
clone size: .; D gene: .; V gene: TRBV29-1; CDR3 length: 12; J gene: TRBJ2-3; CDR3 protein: CSVGPSTDTQYF; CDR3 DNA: TGCAGCGTTGGGCCCAGCACAGATACGCAGTATTTT
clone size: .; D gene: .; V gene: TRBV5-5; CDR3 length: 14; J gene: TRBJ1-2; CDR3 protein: CASSLAGTLGGYTF; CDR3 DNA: TGTGCCAGCAGCTTGGCCGGGACACTGGGAGGCTACACCTTC
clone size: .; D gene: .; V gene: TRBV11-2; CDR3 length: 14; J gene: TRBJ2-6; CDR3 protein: CASSREPGANVLTF; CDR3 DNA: TGTGCCAGCAGCCGGGAGCCTGGGGCCAACGTCCTGACTTTC
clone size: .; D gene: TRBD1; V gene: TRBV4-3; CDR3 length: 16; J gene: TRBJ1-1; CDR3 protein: CASSQGPGQGNTEAFF; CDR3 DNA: TGCGCCAGCAGCCAAGGTCCGGGACAGGGGAACACTGAAGCTTTCTTT
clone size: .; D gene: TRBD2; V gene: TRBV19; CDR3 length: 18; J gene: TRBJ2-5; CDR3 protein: CASSAQGLADLMGETQYF; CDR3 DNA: TGTGCCAGTAGTGCCCAGGGACTAGCGGACCTAATGGGGGAGACCCAGTACTTC
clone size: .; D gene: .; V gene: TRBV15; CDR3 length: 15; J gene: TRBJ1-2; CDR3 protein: CATSRDIASVGGYTF; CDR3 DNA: TGTGCCACCAGCAGAGATATAGCGTCGGTTGGAGGCTACACCTTC
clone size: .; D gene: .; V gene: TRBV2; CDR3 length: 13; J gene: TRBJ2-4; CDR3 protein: CAKGEQGGNIQYF; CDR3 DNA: TGTGCCAAAGGGGAACAGGGGGGGAACATTCAGTACTTC
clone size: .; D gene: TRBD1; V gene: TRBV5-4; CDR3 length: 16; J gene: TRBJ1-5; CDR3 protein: CASSLGGQGDNQPQHF; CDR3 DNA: TGTGCCAGCAGCTTGGGAGGACAGGGGGACAATCAGCCCCAGCATTTT
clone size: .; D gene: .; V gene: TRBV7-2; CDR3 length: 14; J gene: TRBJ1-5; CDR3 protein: CASSWGGDNQPQHF; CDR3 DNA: TGTGCCAGCAGCTGGGGAGGGGACAATCAGCCCCAGCATTTT
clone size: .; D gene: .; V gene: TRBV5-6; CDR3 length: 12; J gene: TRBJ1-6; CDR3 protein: CASSLGVGALHF; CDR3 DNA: TGTGCCAGCAGCTTGGGGGTTGGCGCCCTCCACTTT
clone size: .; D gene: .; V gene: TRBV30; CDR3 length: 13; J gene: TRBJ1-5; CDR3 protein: CAWNQDRNQPQHF; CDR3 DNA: TGTGCCTGGAATCAAGACAGGAATCAGCCCCAGCATTTT
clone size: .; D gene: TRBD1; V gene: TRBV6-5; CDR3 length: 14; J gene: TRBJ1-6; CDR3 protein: CASREQGGNSPLHF; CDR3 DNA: TGTGCCAGCAGGGAACAGGGGGGGAATTCACCCCTCCACTTT
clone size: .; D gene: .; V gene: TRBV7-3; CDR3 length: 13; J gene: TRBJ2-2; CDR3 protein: CASSSAGPGELFF; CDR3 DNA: TGTGCCAGCAGCTCCGCGGGGCCCGGGGAGCTGTTTTTT
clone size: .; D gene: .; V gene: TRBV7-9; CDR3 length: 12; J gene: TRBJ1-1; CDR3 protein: CASSLSNTEAFF; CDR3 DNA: TGTGCCAGCAGCCTGAGTAACACTGAAGCTTTCTTT
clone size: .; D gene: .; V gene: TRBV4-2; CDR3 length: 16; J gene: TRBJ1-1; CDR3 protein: CASSPNGGLMNTEAFF; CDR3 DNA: TGTGCCAGCAGCCCAAATGGGGGACTGATGAACACTGAAGCTTTCTTT
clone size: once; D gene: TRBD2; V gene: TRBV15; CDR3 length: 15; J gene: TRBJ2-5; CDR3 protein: CATSRDGGGQETQYF; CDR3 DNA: TGTGCCACCAGCAGAGATGGCGGGGGCCAAGAGACCCAGTACTTC
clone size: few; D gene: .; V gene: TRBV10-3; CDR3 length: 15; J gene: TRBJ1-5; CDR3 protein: CAISQSQGGNQPQHF; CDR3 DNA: TGTGCCATCAGTCAGTCACAGGGAGGCAATCAGCCCCAGCATTTT
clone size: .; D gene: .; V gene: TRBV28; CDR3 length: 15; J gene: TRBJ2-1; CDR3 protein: CASTPSISSYNEQFF; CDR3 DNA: TGTGCCAGCACCCCTTCAATAAGCTCCTACAATGAGCAGTTCTTC
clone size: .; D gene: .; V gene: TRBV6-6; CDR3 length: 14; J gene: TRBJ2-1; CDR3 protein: CASSYSAVYNEQFF; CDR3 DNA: TGTGCCAGCAGTTACTCGGCGGTCTACAATGAGCAGTTCTTC
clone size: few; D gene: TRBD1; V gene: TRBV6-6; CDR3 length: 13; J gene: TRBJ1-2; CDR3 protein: CASSGTGDYGYTF; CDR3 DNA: TGTGCCAGCAGCGGTACAGGGGACTATGGCTACACCTTC
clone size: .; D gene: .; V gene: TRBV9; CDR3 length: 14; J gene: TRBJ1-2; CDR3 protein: CASSVGILMDGYTF; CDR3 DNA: TGTGCCAGCAGCGTCGGGATCCTTATGGATGGCTACACCTTC
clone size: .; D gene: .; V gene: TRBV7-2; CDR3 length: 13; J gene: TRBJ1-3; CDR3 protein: CASSFLVGNTIYF; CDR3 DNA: TGTGCCAGCAGCTTTCTTGTCGGAAACACCATATATTTT
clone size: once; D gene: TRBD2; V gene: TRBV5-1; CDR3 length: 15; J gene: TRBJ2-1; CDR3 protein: CASSLSGAGWDEQFF; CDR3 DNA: TGCGCCAGCAGCTTGTCGGGAGCGGGGTGGGATGAGCAGTTCTTC
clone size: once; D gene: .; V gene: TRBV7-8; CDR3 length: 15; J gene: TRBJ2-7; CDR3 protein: CASSPQGGRGSEQYF; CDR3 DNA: TGTGCCAGCAGCCCCCAAGGGGGGCGAGGGTCTGAGCAGTACTTC
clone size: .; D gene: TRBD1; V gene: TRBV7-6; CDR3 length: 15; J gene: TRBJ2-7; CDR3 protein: CASSFDSRTGYEQYF; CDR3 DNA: TGTGCCAGCAGCTTTGACTCGAGGACAGGCTACGAGCAGTACTTC
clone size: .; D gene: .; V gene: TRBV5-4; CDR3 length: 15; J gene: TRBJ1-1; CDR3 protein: CASSLERGANTEAFF; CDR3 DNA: TGTGCCAGCAGCTTGGAGCGGGGAGCGAACACTGAAGCTTTCTTT
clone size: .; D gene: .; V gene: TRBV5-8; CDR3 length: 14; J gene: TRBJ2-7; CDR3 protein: CASSELGLDYEQYF; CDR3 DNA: TGTGCCAGCAGCGAGCTAGGACTTGACTACGAGCAGTACTTC
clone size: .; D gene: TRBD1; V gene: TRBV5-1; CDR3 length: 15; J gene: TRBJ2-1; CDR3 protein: CASSPPTGGGNEQFF; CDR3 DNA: TGCGCCAGCAGCCCCCCGACAGGGGGAGGAAATGAGCAGTTCTTC
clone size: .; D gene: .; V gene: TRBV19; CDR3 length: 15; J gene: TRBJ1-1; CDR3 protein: CASSKGRGEDTEAFF; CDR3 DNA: TGTGCCAGTAGTAAAGGCAGGGGAGAGGACACTGAAGCTTTCTTT
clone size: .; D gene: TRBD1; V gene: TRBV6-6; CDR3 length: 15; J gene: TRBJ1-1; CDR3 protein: CASSYRGQRNTEAFF; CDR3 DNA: TGTGCCAGCAGTTATAGGGGACAGAGGAACACTGAAGCTTTCTTT
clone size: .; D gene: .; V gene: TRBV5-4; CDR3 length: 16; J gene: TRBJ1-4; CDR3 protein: CASSLAGGEDSEKLFF; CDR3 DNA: TGTGCCAGCAGCTTGGCCGGCGGGGAAGATAGTGAAAAACTGTTTTTT
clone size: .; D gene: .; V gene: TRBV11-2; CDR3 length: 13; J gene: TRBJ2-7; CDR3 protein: CASSLSDHYEQYF; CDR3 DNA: TGTGCCAGCAGCCTGAGTGATCACTACGAGCAGTACTTC
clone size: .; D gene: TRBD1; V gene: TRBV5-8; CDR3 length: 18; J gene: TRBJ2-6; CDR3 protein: CASSLKGQTLSGANVLTF; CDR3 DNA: TGTGCCAGCAGCTTGAAGGGACAGACACTCTCTGGGGCCAACGTCCTGACTTTC